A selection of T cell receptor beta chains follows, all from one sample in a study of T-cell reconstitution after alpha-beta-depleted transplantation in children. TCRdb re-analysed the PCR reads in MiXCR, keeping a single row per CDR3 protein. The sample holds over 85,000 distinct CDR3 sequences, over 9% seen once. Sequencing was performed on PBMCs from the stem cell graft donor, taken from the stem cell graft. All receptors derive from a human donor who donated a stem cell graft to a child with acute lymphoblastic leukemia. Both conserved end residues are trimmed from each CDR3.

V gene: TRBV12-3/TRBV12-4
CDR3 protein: ASNRQSSYEQY

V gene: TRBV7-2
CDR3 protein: ASREAAYEQY

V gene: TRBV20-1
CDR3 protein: SAKIGNGANVLT

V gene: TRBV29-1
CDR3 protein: SVQGGVTNEQF

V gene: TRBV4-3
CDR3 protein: ASSPWAQSDSGANVLT

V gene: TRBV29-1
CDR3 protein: SVVSYRGEGLRNEQF

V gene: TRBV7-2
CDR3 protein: ASSLGTGYSYEQY

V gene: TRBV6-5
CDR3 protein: ASSLQGVTDTQY

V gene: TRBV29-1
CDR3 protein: SGGEIAKNIQY

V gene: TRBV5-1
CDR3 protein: ASSPPGQGREQY

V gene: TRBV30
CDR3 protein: AWRTSTGTDTQY

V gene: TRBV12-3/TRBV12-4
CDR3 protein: ASSLGGTGGETQY

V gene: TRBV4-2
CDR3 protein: ASSQSPWTGGGETQY

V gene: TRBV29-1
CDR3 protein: SVLSSGTGVTEAF

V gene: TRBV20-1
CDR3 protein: SALPRAGGTDTQY

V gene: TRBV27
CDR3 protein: ASSGAGTYSYEQY

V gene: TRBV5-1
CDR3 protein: ASSQKTGTSGINEQF

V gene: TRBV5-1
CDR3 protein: ASSLDLFSPFNTGELF

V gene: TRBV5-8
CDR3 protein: ASSSGRAYEQY